This T cell receptor (beta chain) was recovered during a study of naive and memory T cell subsets. Study-level findings and limits: No ground truth validated the naive and memory repertoire findings. Especially in CD8 cells, naive repertoires contained a few larger clonotypes, possibly CD45RA-re-expressing memory cells. Between naive and memory subsets, TCR abundance power law exponents differed.

A word on this clonotype: What it binds is not known.

Separate alpha and beta amplification began at the second PCR step. Both TRBC1 and TRBC2 were covered by a beta constant-region primer of two equimolar oligonucleotides. Ligated cDNA was amplified by four rounds of PCR with nested alpha and beta constant-region primers and SP2. Ligation attached a single-stranded oligonucleotide with a 12-nucleotide UMI and the SP2 primer to the cDNA 3' end. TCRdb ran MiXCR on the UMI-ligation and nested PCR reads and lists one entry per CDR3 protein. The table lists 150,000 or so distinct CDR3 sequences, roughly 22% of them singletons. Per germline, CDR1 SQVTM and CDR2 ANQGSEA. This CDR3 region has 11 residues. Between the trimmed V and J ends, which lost 5 bases and 6 bases, there was a span of 10 bases.

Specimen: naive CD4+ T cells from blood. The source of this sequence is a human donor in good health. The chain combines TRBV29-1 with TRBJ1-2, with D possibly matching TRBD1 (5 bases). CDR3 sequence: CSVIGGDGYTF. CDR3 coding DNA: TGCAGCGTTATTGGGGGTGATGGCTACACCTTC.